One TCR beta chain is described in this entry. The data stem from a study of cytomegalovirus exposure and HLA in healthy donors. About the research overall: Early release data held some 79 million unique TCRs from HLA-typed donors.

A multiplex PCR was run with 60 Vbeta primers and 13 Jbeta primers. Profiled with immunoSEQ multiplex PCR; TCRdb holds only in-frame clones, not every one. This sample has about 200,000 clones, with 70% found just once. Germline values: CDR1 LGHNA, CDR2 YNFKEQ. V shed 4 bases and J 0 bases; nucleotides not matched to a gene: 5. The CDR3 extends over 15 amino acids. What was sequenced was PBMCs. This receptor was obtained from a man aged 35-49 years in good health and CMV-seropositive. The chain combines TRBV4-2 with TRBJ2-5; 7 bases align to TRBD2. Here the CDR3 reads CASSPSLADQETQYF. In DNA form, the CDR3 reads TGTGCCAGCAGCCCTTCCCTAGCGGACCAAGAGACCCAGTACTTC.